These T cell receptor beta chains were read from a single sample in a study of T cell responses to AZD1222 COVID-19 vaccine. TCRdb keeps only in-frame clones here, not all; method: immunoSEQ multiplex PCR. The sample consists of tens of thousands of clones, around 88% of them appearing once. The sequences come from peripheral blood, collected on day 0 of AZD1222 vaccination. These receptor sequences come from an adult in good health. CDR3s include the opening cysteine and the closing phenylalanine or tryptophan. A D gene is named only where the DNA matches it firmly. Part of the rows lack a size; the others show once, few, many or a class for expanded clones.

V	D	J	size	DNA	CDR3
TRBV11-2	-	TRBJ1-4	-	TGTGCCAGCAGCATCAGAACAGGGCGTGGGGAAAAACTGTTTTTT	CASSIRTGRGEKLFF
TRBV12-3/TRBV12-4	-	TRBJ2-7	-	TGTGCCAGCAGCGGAGGACAGTACGAGCAGTACTTC	CASSGGQYEQYF
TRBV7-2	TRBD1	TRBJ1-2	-	TGTGCCAGCGGGGATTCAGGGGGCCGGCTCTATGGCTACACCTTC	CASGDSGGRLYGYTF
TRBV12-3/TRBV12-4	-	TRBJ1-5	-	TGTGCCAGCAGTTCAGCCCTTAATCAGCCCCAGCATTTT	CASSSALNQPQHF
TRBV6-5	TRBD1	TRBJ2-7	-	TGTGCCAGCAGATCACCGGGACAGGGTGGGGACGAGCAGTACTTC	CASRSPGQGGDEQYF
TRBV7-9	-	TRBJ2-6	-	TGTGCCAGCGGCGAGTCTGGGGCCAACGTCCTGACTTTC	CASGESGANVLTF
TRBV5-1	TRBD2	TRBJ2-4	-	TGCGCCAGCAGCTTGGGCGGGGGGGCAAGTGGAGGAAACATTCAGTACTTC	CASSLGGGASGGNIQYF
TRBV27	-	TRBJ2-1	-	TGTGCCAGCAGTACCGACAGTCATGAGCAGTTCTTC	CASSTDSHEQFF
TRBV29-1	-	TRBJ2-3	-	TGCAGCGGTCACACAGATACGCAGTATTTT	CSGHTDTQYF
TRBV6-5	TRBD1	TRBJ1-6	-	TGTGCCAGCAGTTACTCATCAGGGGGTTATTCACCCCTCCACTTT	CASSYSSGGYSPLHF
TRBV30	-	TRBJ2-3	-	TGTGCCTGGAGTGTACAGAAGAGTCCAACAGATACGCAGTATTTT	CAWSVQKSPTDTQYF
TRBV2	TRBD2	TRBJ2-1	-	TGTGCCAGCAGTGAAGTAGCGGGAGGGTACAATGAGCAGTTCTTC	CASSEVAGGYNEQFF
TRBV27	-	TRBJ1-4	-	TGTGCCAGCAGTAGGGGCAGCCTCAATGAAAAACTGTTTTTT	CASSRGSLNEKLFF
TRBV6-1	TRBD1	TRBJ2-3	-	TGTGCCAGCAGTGGACAGGGTGGAGATACGCAGTATTTT	CASSGQGGDTQYF
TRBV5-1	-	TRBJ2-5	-	TGCGCCAGCAGCTTGGAGAGTATGGCAGAGACCCAGTACTTC	CASSLESMAETQYF
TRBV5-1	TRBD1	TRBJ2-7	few	TGCGCCAGCAGCCGAGACAGGGACGAGCAGTACTTC	CASSRDRDEQYF
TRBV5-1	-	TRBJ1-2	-	TGCGCCAGCAGCCCCTCTGAGACAGAGTATGGCTACACCTTC	CASSPSETEYGYTF
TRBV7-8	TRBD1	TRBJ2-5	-	TGTGCCAGCAGCCCGAGGGGACAGGGGGCGATACAAGAGACCCAGTACTTC	CASSPRGQGAIQETQYF
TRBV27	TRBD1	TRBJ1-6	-	TGTGCCAGCAGTATGACAGGGAACCTCTCACCCCTCCACTTT	CASSMTGNLSPLHF
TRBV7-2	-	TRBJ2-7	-	TGTGCCAGCAGCTTAGCGCTCGGGGCTGAGGCTTACGAGCAGTACTTC	CASSLALGAEAYEQYF
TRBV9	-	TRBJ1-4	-	TGTGCCAGCAGCGTAGGCCAAGTTAATGAAAAACTGTTTTTT	CASSVGQVNEKLFF
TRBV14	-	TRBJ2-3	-	TGTGCCAGCAGCCAAGATGCAGGTTACGCAGATACGCAGTATTTT	CASSQDAGYADTQYF
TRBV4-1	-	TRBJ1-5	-	TGCGCCAGCAGCCAAGAGGGCGGGGGTCAGCCCCAGCATTTT	CASSQEGGGQPQHF
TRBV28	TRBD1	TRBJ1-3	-	TGTGCCACCGACGAACCCGGGACAGCTGGAAACACCATATATTTT	CATDEPGTAGNTIYF
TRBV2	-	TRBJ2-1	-	TGTGCCAGCAGTGAATTGGAGGGAACCTACAATGAGCAGTTCTTC	CASSELEGTYNEQFF
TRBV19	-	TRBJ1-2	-	TGTGCCAGTAGCCCCTTCTCGGCGGTTTACGGCTACACCTTC	CASSPFSAVYGYTF
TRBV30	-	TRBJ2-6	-	TGTGCCTGGAGTGTCCCCGGACCTGGGGCCAACGTCCTGACTTTC	CAWSVPGPGANVLTF
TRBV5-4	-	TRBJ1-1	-	TGTGCCAGCAGCCTAGACATCACTGAAGCTTTCTTT	CASSLDITEAFF
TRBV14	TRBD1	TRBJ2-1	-	TGTGCCAGCAGCCAAGATAGGGGGCGCTGGGGTGAGCAGTTCTTC	CASSQDRGRWGEQFF
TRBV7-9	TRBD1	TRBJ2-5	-	TGTGCCAGCAGTCCAGTATATCACCGGGACAGGCTTCTTGAAGAGACCCAGTACTTC	CASSPVYHRDRLLEETQYF
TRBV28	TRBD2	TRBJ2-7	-	TGTGCCAGCAGTTCTACACCGGGGGGAACGAACGAGCAGTACTTC	CASSSTPGGTNEQYF
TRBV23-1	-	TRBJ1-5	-	TGCGCCAGCAGTCGTGTCGGGGGCAATCAGCCCCAGCATTTT	CASSRVGGNQPQHF
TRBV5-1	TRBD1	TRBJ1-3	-	TGCGCCAGCAGCCCAAGACAGGGTAGCTCTGGAAACACCATATATTTT	CASSPRQGSSGNTIYF
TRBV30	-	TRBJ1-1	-	TGTGCCTGGAGCATTTCTTGGGTGAACACTGAAGCTTTCTTT	CAWSISWVNTEAFF
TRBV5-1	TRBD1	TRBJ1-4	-	TGCGCCAGCAGCGTCGGGACAGGGCTAAAACTGTTTTTT	CASSVGTGLKLFF
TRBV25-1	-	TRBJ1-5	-	TGTGCCAGCAGTGATAAAAATGGCTCGCCCCAGCATTTT	CASSDKNGSPQHF
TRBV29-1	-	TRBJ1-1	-	TGCAGCGTTGAAGCCGACATCCCTGGTCGTGCTTTCTTT	CSVEADIPGRAFF
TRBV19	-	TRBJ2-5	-	TGTGCCAGTAGTATGTGGCGGCAAGAGACCCAGTACTTC	CASSMWRQETQYF
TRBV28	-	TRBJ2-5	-	TGTGCCAGCACCAGGGACTTGCGGGAGACCCAGTACTTC	CASTRDLRETQYF
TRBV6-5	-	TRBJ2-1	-	TGTGCCAGCACTCAAACAGTTATTCAGCGCAATGAGCAGTTCTTC	CASTQTVIQRNEQFF
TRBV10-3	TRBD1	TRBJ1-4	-	TGTGCCATCAGTGAGTCGGCAGGGGGCGGTAATGAAAAACTGTTTTTT	CAISESAGGGNEKLFF
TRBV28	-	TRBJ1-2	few	TGTGCCAGCAGCTCTACAGGGTTTGGCTACACCTTC	CASSSTGFGYTF
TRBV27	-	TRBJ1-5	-	TGTGCCAGCAGTTCAACTGTAGATCTCAATCAGCCCCAGCATTTT	CASSSTVDLNQPQHF
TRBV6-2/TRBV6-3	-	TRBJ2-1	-	TGTGCCAGCAGCCCTCGGTCAGGGGGCGCAGCGGGGCACAATGAGCAGTTCTTC	CASSPRSGGAAGHNEQFF
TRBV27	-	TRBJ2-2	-	TGTGCCAGCAGTCCTCCAACCCTGGCAGGGGGGCCCACCGGGGAGCTGTTTTTT	CASSPPTLAGGPTGELFF
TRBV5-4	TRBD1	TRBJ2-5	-	TGTGCCAGCAGCCAACCGGGACAGCCCCGCCGGGAGACCCAGTACTTC	CASSQPGQPRRETQYF
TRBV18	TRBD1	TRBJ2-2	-	TGTGCCAGCTCACCATTACCAGGACAGGGCAACTGGGAGCTGTTTTTT	CASSPLPGQGNWELFF
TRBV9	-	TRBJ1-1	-	TGTGCCAGCAGCGCCCGTCCGGGCCCCGAGGCTGAAGCTTTCTTT	CASSARPGPEAEAFF
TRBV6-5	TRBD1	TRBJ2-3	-	TGTGCCAGTCACAGGGGGCTTTCGACGGATACGCAGTATTTT	CASHRGLSTDTQYF
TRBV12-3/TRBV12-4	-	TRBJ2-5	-	TGTGCCAGCAGTGAGATAGTGGAGACCCAGTACTTC	CASSEIVETQYF
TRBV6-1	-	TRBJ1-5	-	TGTGCCAGCAGTGAAGAGGGAATAGTGGAGCCCCAGCATTTT	CASSEEGIVEPQHF
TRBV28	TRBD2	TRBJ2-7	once	TGTGCCAGCAGTTACCGGGGGGGAGTAAACGAGCAGTACTTC	CASSYRGGVNEQYF
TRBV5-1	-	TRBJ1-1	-	TGCGCCAGCAGCGTCCGGGGAGGGTTAAACACTGAAGCTTTCTTT	CASSVRGGLNTEAFF
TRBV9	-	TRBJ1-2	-	TGTGCCAGCAACGACGGATACTATGGCTACACCTTC	CASNDGYYGYTF
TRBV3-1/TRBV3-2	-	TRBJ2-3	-	TGTGCCAGCAGCGAGAAAGCCGCAGATACGCAGTATTTT	CASSEKAADTQYF
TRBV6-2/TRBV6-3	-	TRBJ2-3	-	TGTGCCAGCAGTTACTCGACACAGGGCGGATTCACAGATACGCAGTATTTT	CASSYSTQGGFTDTQYF
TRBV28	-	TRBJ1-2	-	TGTGCCAGCAGACTCCTGGGGGCGCGCTATGGCTACACCTTC	CASRLLGARYGYTF
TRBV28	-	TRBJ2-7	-	TGTGCCAGCAGTTCACGACAGGCTGGGGCCTACGAGCAGTACTTC	CASSSRQAGAYEQYF
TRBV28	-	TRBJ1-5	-	TGTGCCAGCAGTTTACGGCAGGGTGCGGGGTATCAGCCCCAGCATTTT	CASSLRQGAGYQPQHF
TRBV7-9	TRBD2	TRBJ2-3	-	TGTGCCAGCAGCCCTCCTAGCGGGAGAAAGGGCACAGATACGCAGTATTTT	CASSPPSGRKGTDTQYF